These 13 T cell receptor beta chains came from one sample sequenced in a study of monozygotic twins with inflammatory bowel disease. From its re-call of the 5' RACE reads, TCRdb lists each CDR3 protein once, without DNA. This listing includes approximately 400,000 distinct CDR3 sequences. What was sequenced was blood. The receptors originated from a human donor with ulcerative colitis or Crohn's disease, or a healthy co-twin of an affected twin (not recorded which).

The chain uses TRBV2 and TRBJ1-4; TCRdb reports TRBD1, a call that lacks DNA to check it against. Germline lookup yields CDR1 SNHLY and CDR2 FYNNEI. There are 11 residues in the CDR3. CDR3 amino acids: CATFRDEKLFF. Complete variable domain (other parts from reference TRBV2 and TRBJ1-4): EPEVTQTPSHQVTQMGQEVILRCVPISNHLYFYWYRQILGQKVEFLVSFYNNEISEKSEIFDDQFSVERPDGSNFTLKIRSTKLEDSAMYFCATFRDEKLFFGSGTQLSVL.

The chain recombines TRBV5-1 with TRBJ2-1; the TCRdb D gene call, TRBD2, has no DNA to confirm it. This CDR3 is 14 amino acids long. Germline values: CDR1 SGHRS, CDR2 YFSETQ. CDR3 sequence reads: CASSFKTNYNEQFF.

V gene TRBV30 combines with J gene TRBJ2-7; the TCRdb D gene call, TRBD2, has no DNA to confirm it. The CDR3 spans 12 residues. From germline, CDR1 is GTSNPN and CDR2 SVGIG (reference sequence). The CDR3 sequence is CAWKWQGGEQYF.

The V call is TRBV11-1, the J call TRBJ2-2. Germline CDR1 SGHAT, CDR2 FQDESV (reference sequence). The CDR3 has 15 residues. CDR3 region: CASSPWAANTGELFF.

The chain joins TRBV10-2 to TRBJ2-1; TCRdb designates TRBD2, a call that cannot be tested without DNA. Per the germline V gene, CDR1 is WSHSY and CDR2 is SAAADI. The CDR3 totals 15 residues. The CDR3: CASTAGGLTYNEQFF.

The rearrangement joins TRBV7-2 to TRBJ1-4; no DNA is available, so the TRBD1 call from TCRdb remains unchecked. There are 16 residues in the CDR3. The germline V gene has CDR1 SGHTA and CDR2 FQGNSA. CDR3: CASSAEGAGFNEKLFF. The full variable domain, its missing parts supplied by reference TRBV7-2 and TRBJ1-4, is GAGVSQSPSNKVTEKGKDVELRCDPISGHTALYWYRQSLGQGLEFLIYFQGNSAPDKSGLPSDRFSAERTGGSVSTLTIQRTQQEDSAVYLCASSAEGAGFNEKLFFGSGTQLSVL.

V gene TRBV7-2 combines with J gene TRBJ2-1; TCRdb designates TRBD2, a call that cannot be tested without DNA. Germline V gene sequence: CDR1 SGHTA, CDR2 FQGNSA. The CDR3 consists of 17 residues. CDR3 loop: CASSLVERPYSYNEQFF.

The chain has TRBV29-1 and TRBJ1-1; checking the TCRdb D call of TRBD1 is not possible without DNA. CDR1 and CDR2 from the germline V gene are SQVTM and ANQGSEA. CDR3 length equals 15 residues. CDR3 residues: CSVWGGGQWNTEAFF.

The rearrangement joins TRBV28 to TRBJ2-4; the TCRdb call, TRBD1, lacks DNA for checking. The CDR3 loop spans 15 amino acids. CDR1 MDHEN and CDR2 SYDVKM come from the germline V gene. The CDR3 is CATSPKDRAKNIQYF.

The chain carries TRBV10-3 and TRBJ2-7; the TCRdb call, TRBD1, lacks DNA for checking. Germline CDR1 is ENHRY and CDR2 is SYGVKD. The CDR3 sequence is 12 residues long. The CDR3 spells CAIRLQGGEQYF.

The chain employs TRBV19 and TRBJ2-1. CDR3 length: 13 residues. Germline CDR1 is LNHDA and CDR2 is SQIVND (reference sequence). The CDR3 here is CATHSISYNEQFF.

V usage is TRBV4-1 and J usage is TRBJ1-4; TCRdb's D call, TRBD1, is unchecked because there is no DNA. Germline assignment: CDR1 MGHRA and CDR2 YSYEKL. CDR3 length: 17 residues. CDR3 in amino acids: CASSAALGGVFEEKLFF.

The chain uses TRBV5-6 and TRBJ2-5; TCRdb indicates TRBD1, and absent DNA this call remains unverified. CDR1 is SGHDT and CDR2 is YYEEEE in the germline V gene. The CDR3 spans 13 residues. CDR3 region: CASSSRTEETQYF. Full variable domain (rest looked up from reference TRBV5-6 and TRBJ2-5): DAGVTQSPTHLIKTRGQQVTLRCSPKSGHDTVSWYQQALGQGPQFIFQYYEEEERQRGNFPDRFSGHQFPNYSSELNVNALLLGDSALYLCASSSRTEETQYFGPGTRLLVL.